Shown below are 32 T cell receptor beta chains from a single sample sequenced in a study of molecular identifiers for immune sequencing clone quantification. TCRdb used MiXCR to reprocess the PCR reads, holding one entry per CDR3 protein. This sample carries around 470,000 distinct CDR3 sequences, 20% to 25% of them seen once, and the ten largest clones take under 0.85%. Sequencing was done on a sample of naive CD8+ T cells from blood, with Jurkat cell RNA spiked in. Subset specified: FACS-sorted CD8+CD4-CCR7+CD45RA+ naive T cells. Receptor source: a human donor in good health. Some libraries in this study had Jurkat cell RNA spiked in.

With respect to this clonotype: At one end the junction does not follow the germline gene, possibly because of a read error. This rearrangement joins TRBV14 to TRBJ2-7; D is unresolved. Germline values: CDR1 SGHDN, CDR2 FVKESK. The CDR3 is made up of 14 amino acids. The CDR3 nucleotides are TGTGCCGGCAGCCAAGGGATCGGGTTCTACGAGCAGTACTTC. Its translation is CAGSQGIGFYEQYF.

For this clonotype: A much bigger clone sits one base away, suggesting this may be a read error. The rearrangement uses TRBV2 and TRBJ1-5; D may be TRBD1 (5 bases). The CDR3 sequence is 17 residues long. Trimming removed 1 base at V and 3 bases at J, with 16 bases between. Per the germline V gene, CDR1 is SNHLY and CDR2 is FYNNEI. Written as DNA, the CDR3 is TGTGCCAGCAGTGAAGATATCGGGGCAGGGTTCAATCAGCCCCAGCATTTT. Amino acid sequence: CASSEDIGAGFNQPQHF.

This clonotype has a count of ten or more. The J gene is TRBJ1-5, the V gene TRBV6-2 or TRBV6-3, with 11 positions matching TRBD1. CDR1 is MNHEY and CDR2 is SVGEGT in the germline V gene. V shed 4 bases and J 5 bases; nucleotides not matched to a gene: 7. The CDR3 totals 16 residues. DNA of the CDR3: TGTGCCAGCAGTTCCCCGGGACAGGGGGTGGATCAGCCCCAGCATTTT. Translation: CASSSPGQGVDQPQHF.

This clonotype was observed a single time. This may be a read error: a much more frequent sequence differs by one nucleotide. This sequence joins TRBV28 and TRBJ2-7; maybe TRBD2 (6 bases). The germline CDR1 and CDR2 sequences are MDHEN and SYDVKM. The CDR3 spans 14 residues. The CDR3, as DNA: TGTGCCAGCAGTTTCTTCCGGGACTCCCACGAGCAGTACTTC. As protein: CASSFFRDSHEQYF.

This clonotype has ten or more counts. J is TRBJ2-7 and V is TRBV28; D uncertain. Looked up from germline, CDR1 is MDHEN and CDR2 is SYDVKM. The CDR3 spans 11 residues. Deletions cut 6 bases from V and 2 bases from J, with 5 bases between. This CDR3 reads CASSRAYEQYF. DNA of the CDR3: TGTGCCAGCAGCCGGGCCTACGAGCAGTACTTC.

This clonotype came up many times. In nucleotides, the CDR3 is TGCGCCAGCAGCCGGGACAGGCAGAGCTCCTACAATGAGCAGTTCTTC. Translated, it gives CASSRDRQSSYNEQFF. V is TRBV4-3 and J is TRBJ2-1; 8 bases match TRBD1. J gave up 0 bases and V 4 bases, and 5 bases lay outside the gene matches. The CDR3 totals 16 residues. Germline assignment: CDR1 LGHNA and CDR2 YSLEER.

This clonotype was found a few times. This chain uses TRBV5-1 with TRBJ2-7, with D maybe TRBD1 (5 bases). The germline V and J ends were trimmed by 3 bases and 0 bases, with 16 bases remaining between them. Germline V gene sequence: CDR1 SGHRS, CDR2 YFSETQ. The CDR3 is 16 amino acids. The CDR3, as DNA: TGCGCCAGCAGCTACCTGACAGTAAGTAGCTCCTACGAGCAGTACTTC. It encodes CASSYLTVSSSYEQYF.

This clonotype was picked up many times. The chain recombines TRBV28 with TRBJ1-6; D unresolved. CDR3 length: 15 amino acids. Trimming took off 2 bases at V and 4 bases at J, with 9 bases between the two ends. Germline CDR1 is MDHEN and CDR2 is SYDVKM. The CDR3 DNA reads as TGTGCCAGCAGTTTAGGGTCGGCGTATAATTCACCCCTCCACTTT. It specifies CASSLGSAYNSPLHF.

This clonotype occurred a few times. This chain links TRBV4-3 with TRBJ2-1; D remains ambiguous. The CDR3 runs 16 residues. With 0 bases removed from V and 4 bases from J, the gap between germline ends came to 13 bases. Germline CDR1 and CDR2: LGHNA and YSLEER. The CDR3 region is CASSQELQYPYNEQFF. The DNA of the CDR3 is TGCGCCAGCAGCCAAGAGTTACAGTATCCTTACAATGAGCAGTTCTTC.

About this clonotype itself: A much larger clone differs by one base, so this may be a read error. The rearrangement joins TRBV11-2 to TRBJ2-1; D unclear. The CDR3 covers 14 residues. Germline V gene lookup returns CDR1 SGHAT and CDR2 FQNNGV. This CDR3 is CASSFLSSYNERFF. In DNA, the CDR3 is TGTGCCAGCAGCTTTCTTAGCTCCTACAATGAGCGGTTCTTC. Complete variable domain (other parts from reference TRBV11-2 and TRBJ2-1): EAGVAQSPRYKIIEKRQSVAFWCNPISGHATLYWYQQILGQGPKLLIQFQNNGVVDDSQLPKDRFSAERLKGVDSTLKIQPAKLEDSAVYLCASSFLSSYNERFFGPGTRLTVL.

The gene calls are TRBV7-9 and TRBJ2-7, with TRBD1 matching 7 bases. Germline trimming cut 8 bases from V and 4 bases from J; bases unmatched to any gene: 14. Germline V CDR1 and CDR2: SEHNR, FQNEAQ (reference sequence). This CDR3 is 15 amino acids long. CDR3 sequence reads: CASPPPGQRLYEQYF. CDR3 DNA: TGTGCCAGCCCCCCCCCGGGACAGAGACTTTACGAGCAGTACTTC.

This clonotype was counted only a few times. This CDR3 reads CASSYYRVGETQYF. The CDR3 DNA sequence: TGTGCCAGCAGTTACTACAGGGTGGGGGAGACCCAGTACTTC. J is TRBJ2-5 and V is TRBV6-5; D possibly corresponds to TRBD1 (6 bases). Germline loops: CDR1 MNHEY, CDR2 SVGAGI. CDR3 length equals 14 residues. V lost 1 base and J 5 bases, leaving 11 bases between the germline ends.

This clonotype has a handful of counts. J is TRBJ2-3 and V is TRBV20-1; D is uncertain. The germline V gene encodes CDR1 DFQATT and CDR2 SNEGSKA (reference sequence). The CDR3 loop spans 10 amino acids. The ends were cut back, 6 bases at V and 5 bases at J, with 6 bases in the middle. CDR3 nucleotide sequence: TGCAGTGCCCCAATAGATACGCAGTATTTT. This gives the protein CSAPIDTQYF.

This rearrangement joins TRBV21-1 to TRBJ1-3. TRBV21-1 is recorded as a pseudogene. The CDR3 is 17 amino acids. For the CDR3, the DNA is TGTGCCAGCAGCAAACGATGTAGGCCGAGCCACGGAAACACCATATATTTT. Its protein product is CASSKRCRPSHGNTIYF.

This clonotype has more than one count but fewer than ten. The chain uses TRBV6-5 and TRBJ1-2, with D perhaps matching TRBD1 (5 bases). Germline-derived CDR1 and CDR2 are MNHEY and SVGAGI. The CDR3 has 14 amino acids. Trimming shortened V by 6 bases and J by 8 bases, and 19 bases separated the two germline ends. DNA of the CDR3: TGTGCCAGCAGCCCACTAGCCCCAGCAGGGGGCTACACCTTC. As protein: CASSPLAPAGGYTF.

The chain carries TRBV5-6 and TRBJ2-7; D is tentatively TRBD1 or TRBD2 (5 bases each). From germline, CDR1 is SGHDT and CDR2 YYEEEE. V was cut by 4 bases and J by 3 bases, with 14 bases left in between. The CDR3 sequence is 14 residues long. This chain's CDR3 is CASSPLGEIYEQYF. CDR3 coding DNA: TGTGCCAGCAGCCCGTTGGGGGAAATCTACGAGCAGTACTTC.

This chain uses TRBV7-9 with TRBJ2-7; D may correspond to TRBD1 or TRBD2 (6 bases each). The V gene lost 5 bases and the J gene lost 5 bases, with 25 bases spanning the gap. The CDR3 runs to 17 residues. Per germline, CDR1 SEHNR and CDR2 FQNEAQ (reference sequence). CDR3 sequence reads: CASSPTMAGGAINEQYF. The CDR3 DNA reads TGTGCCAGCAGCCCCACGATGGCCGGGGGCGCGATTAACGAGCAGTACTTC.

As to this clonotype: Relative to the germline gene, one junction end is altered; a read error may explain this. The genes are TRBV19 and TRBJ2-1; D unclear. The CDR3 sequence is 13 residues long. Germline-derived CDR1 and CDR2 are LNHDA and SQIVND (reference sequence). The CDR3 here is CASSSNSYNERFF. The CDR3 DNA sequence: TGTGCCAGTAGTAGTAACTCCTACAATGAGCGGTTCTTC.

As to this clonotype: This may be a read error, as it is one base from a much larger clone. This chain connects TRBV30 to TRBJ2-3; 8 bases are a match to TRBD2. This CDR3 has 17 residues. Trimming cost V 4 bases and J 4 bases; bases outside gene matches: 16. Germline CDR1 reads GTSNPN; CDR2 reads SVGIG (reference sequence). CDR3 bases: TGTGCCTGGATGTCCCTACTCAGCGGGAGTGACGCAGATACGCAGTATTTT. Amino acid sequence: CAWMSLLSGSDADTQYF.

At least ten counts were recorded for this clonotype. The gene calls are TRBV5-6 and TRBJ2-3; D ambiguous. The CDR3 has 13 amino acids. The V end lost 7 bases, the J end lost 2 bases, and 11 bases lay between the germline ends. From germline, CDR1 is SGHDT and CDR2 YYEEEE. The CDR3 sequence: CASGVLATDTQYF. CDR3 sequence (DNA): TGTGCCAGCGGCGTTTTGGCCACAGATACGCAGTATTTT. The full variable domain, rest sourced from reference TRBV5-6 and TRBJ2-3, is DAGVTQSPTHLIKTRGQQVTLRCSPKSGHDTVSWYQQALGQGPQFIFQYYEEEERQRGNFPDRFSGHQFPNYSSELNVNALLLGDSALYLCASGVLATDTQYFGPGTRLTVL.

This clonotype was counted many times. The chain links TRBV19 to TRBJ1-1; tentative D call: TRBD1 (5 bases). Germline CDR1 is LNHDA and CDR2 is SQIVND (reference sequence). V lost 10 bases, J lost 3 bases, and 15 bases lay in between. The CDR3 is 13 amino acids. The CDR3 region is CATDRGSHTEAFF. In nucleotides, the CDR3 is TGTGCCACGGACCGGGGGTCCCACACTGAAGCTTTCTTT.

Worth noting for this clonotype: One base away lies a much larger clone, so this may be a sequencing read error. The chain carries TRBV28 and TRBJ2-3; a weak D match, TRBD2 (6 bases). V lost 9 bases, J lost 1 base, and 20 bases lay in between. CDR1 is MDHEN, CDR2 SYDVKM, per germline. The CDR3 has 16 amino acids. The CDR3, as DNA: TGTGCCAGTGTTGGACTAATGGGGGTGGGCACAGATACGCAGTATTTT. Translated, it gives CASVGLMGVGTDTQYF.

This clonotype occurred many times. The chain joins TRBV5-1 to TRBJ2-7; 7 nucleotides agree with TRBD1. CDR3 length equals 13 residues. With 0 bases clipped from V and 6 bases from J, the junction kept 3 bases outside the gene matches. CDR1 and CDR2 from the germline V gene are SGHRS and YFSETQ. The CDR3 sequence: CASSLEGTAEQYF. The CDR3 region has the DNA TGCGCCAGCAGCTTGGAGGGGACAGCCGAGCAGTACTTC.

With respect to this clonotype: With a much larger clone just one base away, this may be a read error. The chain joins TRBV4-1 to TRBJ2-7; 8 bases match TRBD1. CDR1 is MGHRA, CDR2 YSYEKL, per germline. The CDR3 has 14 amino acids. The CDR3 loop reads CASCQATGGYEQYF. For the CDR3, the DNA is TGCGCCAGCTGCCAGGCAACAGGGGGCTACGAGCAGTACTTC.

V and J are TRBV24-1 and TRBJ2-1, with 9 bases aligning to TRBD1. The V gene end was trimmed by 2 bases and the J gene end by 4 bases; junction bases not matched to a gene: 5. This CDR3 is 16 amino acids long. Germline V gene data show CDR1 as KGHDR and CDR2 as SFDVKD. CDR3 nucleotides: TGTGCCACCAGTGATTCCGGGACAGGGATGTACAATGAGCAGTTCTTC. Its translation: CATSDSGTGMYNEQFF.

This clonotype was counted between two and nine times. The V call is TRBV12-3 or TRBV12-4, the J call TRBJ2-1, with 8 bases matching TRBD2. This CDR3 region has 17 residues. Trimming cost V 6 bases and J 8 bases; bases outside gene matches: 18. This CDR3 reads CASSILAGGSLVDEQFF. The CDR3 DNA is TGTGCCAGCAGCATACTGGCGGGAGGTTCCCTTGTTGATGAGCAGTTCTTC.

To note about this clonotype: This may be a read error, as it is one base from a much larger clone. The chain has TRBV12-3 or TRBV12-4 and TRBJ1-1, with a weak D call TRBD1 (5 bases). The CDR3 extends over 14 amino acids. The ends were cut back, 1 base at V and 8 bases at J, with 14 bases in the middle. The CDR3 DNA sequence: TGTGCCAGCAGTTTAGACAGGTTGGACATAGAAGCTTTCTTT. Amino acids: CASSLDRLDIEAFF.

This clonotype was detected ten times or more. J is TRBJ2-4 and V is TRBV4-3, with TRBD2 as a possible D gene (6 bases). CDR1 LGHNA and CDR2 YSLEER come from the germline V gene. The V end lost 0 bases, the J end lost 4 bases, and 16 bases lay between the germline ends. There are 17 residues in the CDR3. The CDR3: CASSQDRWRGGKNIQYF. The CDR3, as DNA: TGCGCCAGCAGCCAAGATAGGTGGAGGGGCGGTAAAAACATTCAGTACTTC.

Details on this clonotype: A read error may produce the germline difference seen at one junction end. The chain has TRBV27 and TRBJ2-1; tentatively, D is TRBD1 or TRBD2 (6 bases each). In germline, CDR1 is MNHEY, CDR2 SMNVEV (reference sequence). The CDR3 spans 15 residues. This CDR3 reads CASRLWGAIYDEQFF. CDR3 in DNA: TGTGCCAGCCGTTTATGGGGGGCGATATACGATGAGCAGTTCTTC.

This clonotype was seen a handful of times. This sequence joins TRBV27 and TRBJ2-5; TRBD1 aligns across 8 bases. Germline CDR1 MNHEY, CDR2 SMNVEV (reference sequence). J gave up 4 bases and V 5 bases, and 9 bases lay outside the gene matches. The CDR3 is 15 residues long. The CDR3 here is CASSPSGDRRETQYF. The CDR3 coding sequence is TGTGCCAGCAGTCCGTCCGGGGACAGGAGAGAGACCCAGTACTTC.

About this clonotype: This may come from a read error, since a much larger clone is one base off. The genes are TRBV27 and TRBJ2-3, with D unresolved. The CDR3 loop spans 17 amino acids. Germline CDR1 is MNHEY and CDR2 is SMNVEV (reference sequence). Trimming took off 2 bases at V and 3 bases at J, with 18 bases between the two ends. The CDR3 DNA is TGTGCCAGCAGTTTACAGGATCCTTATACTTCAACAGATACGCAGTATTTT. Protein sequence: CASSLQDPYTSTDTQYF.

Comment on this clonotype: Possible read error: a much larger clone is one base away. The chain has TRBV7-9 and TRBJ2-7; 7 bases align to TRBD1. The germline V gene has CDR1 SEHNR and CDR2 FQNEAQ (reference sequence). CDR3 length equals 14 residues. The junction had 11 bases not matched to a gene; V was cut back by 6 bases and J by 6 bases. Here the CDR3 DNA reads TGTGCCAGCAGACCCCACCTAGGGGGCTGCGAGCAGTACTTC. This translates into CASRPHLGGCEQYF. Variable domain in full (rest from reference TRBV7-9 and TRBJ2-7): DTGVSQNPRHKITKRGQNVTFRCDPISEHNRLYWYRQTLGQGPEFLTYFQNEAQLEKSRLLSDRFSAERPKGSFSTLEIQRTEQGDSAMYLCASRPHLGGCEQYFGPGTRLTVT.